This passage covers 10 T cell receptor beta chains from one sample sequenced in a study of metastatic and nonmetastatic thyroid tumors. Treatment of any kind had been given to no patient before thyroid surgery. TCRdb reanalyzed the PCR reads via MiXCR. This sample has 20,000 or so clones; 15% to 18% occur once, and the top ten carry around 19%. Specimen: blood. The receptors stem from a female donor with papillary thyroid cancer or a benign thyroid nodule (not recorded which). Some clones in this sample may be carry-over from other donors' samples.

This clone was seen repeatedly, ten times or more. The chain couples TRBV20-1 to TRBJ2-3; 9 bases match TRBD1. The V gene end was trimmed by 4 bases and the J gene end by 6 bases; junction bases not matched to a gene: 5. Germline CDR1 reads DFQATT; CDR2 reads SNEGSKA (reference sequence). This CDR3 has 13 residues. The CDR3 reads CSAKTGGGDTQYF. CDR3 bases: TGCAGTGCTAAGACAGGGGGAGGGGATACGCAGTATTTT.

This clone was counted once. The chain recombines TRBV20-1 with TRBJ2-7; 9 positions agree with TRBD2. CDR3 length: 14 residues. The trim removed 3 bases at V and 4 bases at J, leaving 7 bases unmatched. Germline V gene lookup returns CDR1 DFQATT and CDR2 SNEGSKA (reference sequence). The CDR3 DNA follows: TGCAGTGCTAGTACGGGACTAGCCGATTACGAGCAGTACTTC. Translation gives CSASTGLADYEQYF.

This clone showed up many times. The CDR3 DNA reads TGTGCCATAATTCAAGAGCGCAGATTTAGAGCGGGAGACTACAATGAGCAGTTCTTC. It specifies CAIIQERRFRAGDYNEQFF. The chain employs TRBV7-8 and TRBJ2-1; 8 positions agree with TRBD2. The V segment lost 10 bases and the J segment 3 bases; nucleotides outside the gene matches: 23. The CDR3 is made up of 19 amino acids. Germline lookup yields CDR1 SGHVS and CDR2 FQNEAQ.

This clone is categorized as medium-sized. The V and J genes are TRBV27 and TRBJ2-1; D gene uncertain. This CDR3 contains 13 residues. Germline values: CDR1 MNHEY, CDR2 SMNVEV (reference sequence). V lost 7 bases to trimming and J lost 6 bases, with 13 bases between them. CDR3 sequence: CASTPLTSNEQFF. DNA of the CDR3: TGTGCCAGCACCCCCCTTACCTCCAATGAGCAGTTCTTC.

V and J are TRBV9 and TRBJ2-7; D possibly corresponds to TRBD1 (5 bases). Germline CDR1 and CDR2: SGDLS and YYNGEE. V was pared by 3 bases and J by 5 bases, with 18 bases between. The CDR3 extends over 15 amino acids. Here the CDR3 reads CASSAPDTQQHEQYF. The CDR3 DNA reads TGTGCCAGCAGCGCCCCGGACACCCAGCAACACGAGCAGTACTTC.

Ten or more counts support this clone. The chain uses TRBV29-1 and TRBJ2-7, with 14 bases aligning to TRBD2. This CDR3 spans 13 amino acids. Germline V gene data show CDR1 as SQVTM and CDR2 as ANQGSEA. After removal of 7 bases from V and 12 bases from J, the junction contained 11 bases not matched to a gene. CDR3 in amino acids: CSAASGTSGSRYF. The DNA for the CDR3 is TGCAGCGCCGCCTCCGGGACTAGCGGGAGTCGGTACTTC.

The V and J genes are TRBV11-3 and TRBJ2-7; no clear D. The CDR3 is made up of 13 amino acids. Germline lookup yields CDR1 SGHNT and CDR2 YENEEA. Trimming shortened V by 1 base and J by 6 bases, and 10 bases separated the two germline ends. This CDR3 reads CASSLVGQSEQYF. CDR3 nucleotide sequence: TGTGCCAGCAGCTTAGTGGGCCAATCCGAGCAGTACTTC.

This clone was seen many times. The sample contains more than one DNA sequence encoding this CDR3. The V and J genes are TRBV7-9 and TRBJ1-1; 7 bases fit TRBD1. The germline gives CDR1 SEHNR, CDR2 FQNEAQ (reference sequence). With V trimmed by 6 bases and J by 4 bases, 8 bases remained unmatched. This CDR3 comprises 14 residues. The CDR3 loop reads CASRLRGRGTEAFF. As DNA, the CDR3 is TGTGCCAGCAGGCTGAGGGGGCGAGGCACTGAAGCTTTCTTT. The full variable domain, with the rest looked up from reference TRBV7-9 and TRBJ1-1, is DTGVSQNPRHKITKRGQNVTFRCDPISEHNRLYWYRQTLGQGPEFLTYFQNEAQLEKSRLLSDRFSAERPKGSFSTLEIQRTEQGDSAMYLCASRLRGRGTEAFFGQGTRLTVV.

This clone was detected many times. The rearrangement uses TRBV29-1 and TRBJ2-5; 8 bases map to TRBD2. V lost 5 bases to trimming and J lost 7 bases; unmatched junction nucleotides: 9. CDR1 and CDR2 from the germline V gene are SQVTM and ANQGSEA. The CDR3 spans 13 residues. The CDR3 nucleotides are TGCAGCGTTATAGCGGGGACGCTGGTGACCCAGTACTTC. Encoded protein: CSVIAGTLVTQYF.

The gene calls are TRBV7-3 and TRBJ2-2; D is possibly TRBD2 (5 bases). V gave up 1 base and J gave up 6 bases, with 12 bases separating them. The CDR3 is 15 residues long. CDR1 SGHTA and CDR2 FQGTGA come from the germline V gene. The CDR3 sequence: CASSLRGRYPGELFF. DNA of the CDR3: TGTGCCAGCAGCTTAAGAGGGAGATATCCCGGGGAGCTGTTTTTT.